The sequence of this T cell receptor (beta chain) was determined in a study of T cell responses to AZD1222 COVID-19 vaccine. Sequencing was performed with immunoSEQ multiplex PCR; in TCRdb, only in-frame clones are kept and a portion is missing. The data show fewer than 150,000 clones, with 70% to 90% seen just once and about 4% held by the top ten. Per germline, CDR1 SGHRS and CDR2 YFSETQ. V lost 0 bases to trimming and J lost 10 bases; unmatched junction nucleotides: 6. CDR3 length equals 15 residues. The table lists this clone with a count of one. The sample was peripheral blood, taken 28 days after the second AZD1222 dose. This clonotype was sampled from an adult who received the AZD1222 COVID-19 vaccine. The chain joins TRBV5-1 to TRBJ2-2; 10 nucleotides agree with TRBD2. In DNA form, the CDR3 reads TGCGCCAGCAGCTTGGCTAGCGGGAGAGTGGAGGAGCTGTTTTTT. Its translation is CASSLASGRVEELFF.